The 21 T cell receptor beta chains below were found in one sample sequenced in a study of T-cell memory formation after mild COVID-19. TCRdb fed the 5' RACE reads into MiXCR, producing one record per CDR3 protein. The repertoire holds 120,000 or so distinct CDR3 sequences, with roughly 6% as singletons. The sequenced material came from PBMCs or a T cell subset sorted from them (not recorded which). The receptors were sampled from an adult woman who had mild COVID-19 (a few samples of this study predate the infection). Cell type and time point are not known.

The chain uses TRBV20-1 and TRBJ2-1, with D uncertain. The CDR3 is 11 amino acids. Trimming left V 7 bases short and J 4 bases short, with 8 bases between. Germline V gene lookup returns CDR1 DFQATT and CDR2 SNEGSKA (reference sequence). CDR3 protein: CSVPAYNEQFF. In DNA, the CDR3 is TGCAGTGTCCCAGCGTACAATGAGCAGTTCTTC.

This clonotype showed up many times. This chain connects TRBV4-1 to TRBJ2-1; 14 nucleotides line up with TRBD2. The ends lost 4 bases at V and 6 bases at J; junction bases unmatched: 2. The CDR3 consists of 15 residues. Per germline, CDR1 MGHRA and CDR2 YSYEKL. CDR3 DNA: TGCGCCAGCAGCCCCGGACTAGCGGGAGGCAATGAGCAGTTCTTC. It encodes CASSPGLAGGNEQFF.

This clonotype occurred many times. The rearrangement uses TRBV5-1 and TRBJ1-2, with a tentative D call TRBD1 (6 bases). Germline lookup yields CDR1 SGHRS and CDR2 YFSETQ. The CDR3 spans 15 residues. V lost 0 bases, J lost 5 bases, and 14 bases lay in between. The DNA for the CDR3 is TGCGCCAGCAGCTTGGAGGCAGGGGAAGGGTATGGCTACACCTTC. It yields the protein CASSLEAGEGYGYTF.

Notes on this clonotype: This may come from a read error, since a much larger clone is one base off. The V call is TRBV10-3, the J call TRBJ2-4; 9 positions agree with TRBD2. V was clipped by 3 bases and J by 7 bases; unmatched bases: 10. CDR1 ENHRY and CDR2 SYGVKD come from the germline V gene. The CDR3 is 16 residues long. CDR3: CAISDTGAGGPNIQYF. The CDR3 region has the DNA TGTGCCATCAGTGATACAGGGGCGGGAGGGCCGAACATTCAGTACTTC.

This clonotype was detected only a few times. The chain is built from TRBV4-3 and TRBJ1-5; D ambiguous. Trimming pared 4 bases from V and 1 base from J, leaving 11 bases between. CDR1 LGHNA and CDR2 YSLEER come from the germline V gene. The CDR3 is made up of 15 amino acids. CDR3 DNA sequence: TGCGCCAGCAGCCTCGGGATGATCAGCAATCAGCCCCAGCATTTT. Residues: CASSLGMISNQPQHF.

This clonotype came up many times. For the CDR3, the DNA is TGTGCCAGCAGCCACGACAGGGTGGGAACTGGAAACACCATATATTTT. Translating gives CASSHDRVGTGNTIYF. V gene TRBV12-3 or TRBV12-4 combines with J gene TRBJ1-3, with TRBD1 identical over 7 bases. V was pared by 6 bases and J by 2 bases, with 10 bases of the junction left unmatched. The CDR3 is 16 residues long.

A few counts support this clonotype. The chain joins TRBV6-5 to TRBJ2-3, with TRBD2 identical over 9 bases. The CDR3 spans 14 residues. Germline-derived CDR1 and CDR2 are MNHEY and SVGAGI. J lost 0 bases, V lost 7 bases, and 2 bases had no gene match. As DNA, the CDR3 is TGTGCCAGCAAGGCGGGAGGGAGCACAGATACGCAGTATTTT. This translates into CASKAGGSTDTQYF.

The chain is built from TRBV6-2 or TRBV6-3 and TRBJ2-1; possibly TRBD1 for D (6 bases). The germline V gene encodes CDR1 MNHEY and CDR2 SVGEGT. The CDR3 runs to 18 residues. Between the trimmed V and J ends, which lost 6 bases and 7 bases, there was a span of 28 bases. CDR3: CASSPRRAGRITGNEQFF. The CDR3 DNA is TGTGCCAGCAGCCCTCGGCGGGCAGGGCGTATTACAGGGAATGAGCAGTTCTTC.

The chain couples TRBV20-1 to TRBJ2-5; 11 bases fit TRBD2. After removal of 7 bases from V and 4 bases from J, the junction contained 11 bases not matched to a gene. CDR3 length: 15 amino acids. Germline values: CDR1 DFQATT, CDR2 SNEGSKA (reference sequence). CDR3 amino acids: CSVRETSGIGETQYF. As DNA, the CDR3 is TGCAGTGTCCGAGAGACTAGCGGGATTGGAGAGACCCAGTACTTC.

This clonotype was observed many times. The chain has TRBV4-3 and TRBJ2-2; tentatively, D is TRBD2 (5 bases). Looked up from germline, CDR1 is LGHNA and CDR2 is YSLEER. The ends were cut back, 3 bases at V and 10 bases at J, with 18 bases in the middle. The CDR3 is 15 amino acids. The CDR3 DNA is TGCGCCAGCAGCCACCCTGGCGGAGGCCCGCAGGAGCTGTTTTTT. Protein sequence: CASSHPGGGPQELFF.

The chain employs TRBV30 and TRBJ2-1, with 11 positions matching TRBD1. Germline trimming cut 3 bases from V and 4 bases from J; bases unmatched to any gene: 8. Per germline, CDR1 GTSNPN and CDR2 SVGIG (reference sequence). This CDR3 comprises 16 residues. The DNA of the CDR3 is TGTGCCTGGAGCCCGACCGGGACAGGGGGATACAATGAGCAGTTCTTC. Translated: CAWSPTGTGGYNEQFF.

This clonotype was counted at least ten times. V gene TRBV4-1 combines with J gene TRBJ2-7; no clear D gene. The CDR3 length is 16 residues. Trimming took off 5 bases at V and 1 base at J, with 18 bases between the two ends. Germline V CDR1 and CDR2: MGHRA, YSYEKL. CDR3 coding DNA: TGCGCCAGCAGCAGAAATCGGGTGGTGTGGTCCTACGAGCAGTACTTC. Protein product: CASSRNRVVWSYEQYF.

This sequence joins TRBV5-8 and TRBJ1-3; D is ambiguous. Germline V gene data show CDR1 as SGHTS and CDR2 as YDEGEE. The V end lost 3 bases, the J end lost 0 bases, and 7 bases lay between the germline ends. This CDR3 contains 14 residues. CDR3 nucleotide sequence: TGTGCCAGCAGCTGGACCTCCTCTGGAAACACCATATATTTT. It is translated as CASSWTSSGNTIYF.

The chain joins TRBV11-2 to TRBJ2-7, with D hard to call. Trimming took 6 bases from V and 2 from J, leaving 14 bases between them. There are 14 residues in the CDR3. Per the germline V gene, CDR1 is SGHAT and CDR2 is FQNNGV. CDR3 in amino acids: CASRPSGVPYEQYF. CDR3 DNA: TGTGCCAGCAGACCCAGTGGGGTGCCCTACGAGCAGTACTTC.

This clonotype was observed at least ten times. The V gene is TRBV4-2, the J gene TRBJ2-2, with 9 bases aligning to TRBD2. CDR3 length: 17 amino acids. V lost 3 bases, J lost 1 base, and 6 bases stayed unmatched. The germline V gene encodes CDR1 LGHNA and CDR2 YNFKEQ. This chain's CDR3 is CASSHPLAGENTGELFF. CDR3 nucleotide sequence: TGTGCCAGCAGCCACCCTTTAGCGGGAGAGAACACCGGGGAGCTGTTTTTT.

This clonotype was observed at least ten times. Germline and junction disagree at one end, which may indicate a read error. The chain has TRBV12-3 or TRBV12-4 and TRBJ2-7; a weak D match, TRBD2 (6 bases). The CDR3 extends over 13 amino acids. Here the CDR3 DNA reads TGTGCCAGCAGATTAGCGGCCTCCTACGAGCAGTACTTC. This gives the protein CASRLAASYEQYF.

This clonotype was counted only a few times. V gene TRBV2 combines with J gene TRBJ1-1, with a tentative D call TRBD1 (5 bases). Trimming shortened V by 6 bases and J by 3 bases, and 14 bases separated the two germline ends. The CDR3 has 14 residues. The germline V gene encodes CDR1 SNHLY and CDR2 FYNNEI. CDR3 in amino acids: CASSLREMDTEAFF. Written as DNA, the CDR3 is TGTGCCAGCAGCCTCAGGGAGATGGACACTGAAGCTTTCTTT.

This clonotype was detected many times. The rearrangement uses TRBV7-2 and TRBJ2-1, with 10 positions matching TRBD2. V lost 1 base and J lost 3; bases outside the gene matches: 0. This CDR3 has 15 amino acids. Germline CDR1 reads SGHTA; CDR2 reads FQGNSA. CDR3 in amino acids: CASSLGTSGYNEQFF. The CDR3 DNA reads TGTGCCAGCAGCTTAGGGACTAGCGGCTACAATGAGCAGTTCTTC. Full variable domain (rest looked up from reference TRBV7-2 and TRBJ2-1): GAGVSQSPSNKVTEKGKDVELRCDPISGHTALYWYRQSLGQGLEFLIYFQGNSAPDKSGLPSDRFSAERTGGSVSTLTIQRTQQEDSAVYLCASSLGTSGYNEQFFGPGTRLTVL.

As to this clonotype: A single base separates this from a much larger clone, so it may be a read error. The V call is TRBV20-1, the J call TRBJ1-4; D remains unclear. Germline V gene lookup returns CDR1 DFQATT and CDR2 SNEGSKA (reference sequence). This CDR3 comprises 10 residues. The DNA for the CDR3 is TGCAGTGCTAGAGATCGGCACGACCTATTT. Protein sequence: CSARDRHDLF.

A few counts support this clonotype. The chain has TRBV7-9 and TRBJ1-2; no clear D. CDR1 is SEHNR, CDR2 FQNEAQ, per germline (reference sequence). V lost 10 bases, J lost 4 bases, and 13 bases lay in between. CDR3 length: 12 amino acids. In nucleotides, the CDR3 is TGTGCCACCACGGATAGTTTCTATGGCTACACCTTC. This encodes CATTDSFYGYTF.

The genes are TRBV4-1 and TRBJ1-5, with D maybe TRBD1 (6 bases). Germline V gene sequence: CDR1 MGHRA, CDR2 YSYEKL. Trimming cost V 0 bases and J 1 base, with 10 bases left between them. This CDR3 region has 16 residues. CDR3 nucleotides: TGCGCCAGCAGCCAAGATCGGACAGTAAGCAATCAGCCCCAGCATTTT. Protein sequence: CASSQDRTVSNQPQHF.